This entry lists 10 T cell receptor beta chains sequenced from one sample in a study of blood T cells in healthy people across ages. A second PCR of roughly 6 to 12 cycles used a sample-barcoded 5' primer and a J-beta primer mix. TCRdb re-called the 5' RACE reads with MiXCR, one entry per CDR3 protein. Seen here are around 710,000 distinct CDR3 sequences, roughly 47% observed once, and the top ten hold 20% to 25%. The sample comprised blood. The receptors originated from a woman aged 55 to 70 in good health.

This clonotype was observed a few times. V and J are TRBV27 and TRBJ1-6, with 9 bases that match TRBD1. Germline CDR1 reads MNHEY; CDR2 reads SMNVEV (reference sequence). This CDR3 comprises 15 residues. With V trimmed by 4 bases and J by 6 bases, 4 bases remained unmatched. The CDR3 loop reads CASSSQGALNSPLHF. In DNA, the CDR3 is TGTGCCAGCAGTTCACAGGGGGCGCTTAATTCACCCCTCCACTTT.

This clonotype was observed a handful of times. This chain connects TRBV7-2 to TRBJ1-5; 10 bases line up with TRBD1. V shed 0 bases and J 2 bases; nucleotides not matched to a gene: 13. In germline, CDR1 is SGHTA, CDR2 FQGNSA. This CDR3 contains 20 residues. The CDR3 region is CASSLAWDRGRINRNQPQHF. For the CDR3, the DNA is TGTGCCAGCAGCTTAGCGTGGGACAGGGGTCGTATTAATCGCAATCAGCCCCAGCATTTT.

In this sample, this clonotype turned up a few times. This chain links TRBV9 with TRBJ1-6; D ambiguous. Germline loops: CDR1 SGDLS, CDR2 YYNGEE. This CDR3 comprises 16 residues. Trimming removed 6 bases at V and 0 bases at J, with 13 bases between. CDR3 residues: CASTPDGSSYNSPLHF. CDR3 nucleotides: TGTGCCAGCACCCCAGACGGGAGCTCCTATAATTCACCCCTCCACTTT.

This clonotype occurred a few times. The chain is built from TRBV24-1 and TRBJ2-7, with TRBD2 matching 14 bases. The germline gives CDR1 KGHDR, CDR2 SFDVKD. Trimming removed 3 bases from V and 5 bases from J; junction bases left unmatched: 5. This CDR3 contains 16 residues. CDR3 sequence: CATSDGTSGRRDEQYF. CDR3 DNA: TGTGCCACCAGTGATGGGACTAGCGGGAGACGCGACGAGCAGTACTTC.

V and J are TRBV21-1 and TRBJ2-5; TRBD2, the table's D call, was not compared with the DNA. TRBV21-1 is a pseudogene. The CDR3 length is 15 residues. As DNA, the CDR3 is TGTGCCAGCGCATTCAGCCGCGGGAGGTGCAATGAGCAGTACTTC. Its protein product is CASAFSRGRCNEQYF.

The count of this clonotype is one. The rearrangement links TRBV15 to TRBJ2-7; D may match TRBD1 or TRBD2 (5 bases each). The CDR3 is 15 residues long. The germline V gene has CDR1 LNHNV and CDR2 YYDKDF (reference sequence). The V and J ends lost 0 bases and 2 bases respectively, with 11 bases between them. The DNA of the CDR3 is TGTGCCACCAGCAGAGATCGCACGGGGCCCTACGAGCAGTACTTC. Amino acids: CATSRDRTGPYEQYF.

J is TRBJ2-4 and V is TRBV9; a possible D gene is TRBD1 (7 bases). Germline V gene lookup returns CDR1 SGDLS and CDR2 YYNGEE. This CDR3 is 14 amino acids long. Trimming pared 4 bases from V and 15 bases from J, leaving 23 bases between. CDR3 in amino acids: CASSPTGDSLMRYF. Here the CDR3 DNA reads TGTGCCAGCAGCCCCACAGGGGACTCCTTGATGAGGTACTTC.

This clonotype turned up a few times. This chain connects TRBV3-1 to TRBJ2-1; 8 nucleotides agree with TRBD2. The CDR3 length is 14 residues. Germline values: CDR1 LGHDT, CDR2 YNNKEL (reference sequence). Unmatched junction bases numbered 7, after V lost 2 bases and J lost 10 bases. CDR3 sequence: CASSQRNSGNEQFF. In nucleotides, the CDR3 is TGTGCCAGCAGCCAACGTAATAGCGGGAACGAGCAGTTCTTC.

V gene TRBV7-2 combines with J gene TRBJ2-3, with TRBD2 matching 9 bases. The CDR3 is made up of 16 amino acids. V lost 3 bases to trimming and J lost 4 bases; unmatched junction nucleotides: 8. Per the germline V gene, CDR1 is SGHTA and CDR2 is FQGNSA. CDR3 region: CASSFAVTSGSDTQYF. The CDR3 DNA sequence: TGTGCCAGCAGCTTTGCCGTGACTAGCGGATCAGATACGCAGTATTTT.

This chain uses TRBV27 with TRBJ2-1; 9 nucleotides agree with TRBD2. The CDR3 extends over 16 amino acids. The junction had 12 bases not matched to a gene; V was cut back by 4 bases and J by 8 bases. Germline V gene sequence: CDR1 MNHEY, CDR2 SMNVEV (reference sequence). CDR3 residues: CASSSLAGVRTDEQFF. The CDR3 DNA reads TGTGCCAGCAGTTCTTTAGCGGGAGTAAGAACGGATGAGCAGTTCTTC.